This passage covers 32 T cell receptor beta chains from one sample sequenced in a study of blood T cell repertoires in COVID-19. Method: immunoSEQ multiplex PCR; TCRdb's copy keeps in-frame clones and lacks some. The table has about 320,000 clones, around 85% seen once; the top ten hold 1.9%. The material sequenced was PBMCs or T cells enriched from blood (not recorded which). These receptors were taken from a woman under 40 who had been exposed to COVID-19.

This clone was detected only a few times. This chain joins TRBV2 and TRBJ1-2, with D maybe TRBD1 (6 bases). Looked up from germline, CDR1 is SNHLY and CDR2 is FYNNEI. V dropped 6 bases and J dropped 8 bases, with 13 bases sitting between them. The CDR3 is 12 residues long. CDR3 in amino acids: CASRYTGRGYTF. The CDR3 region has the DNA TGTGCCAGCAGATATACAGGGCGCGGCTACACCTTC. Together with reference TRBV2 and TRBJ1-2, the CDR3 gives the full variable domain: EPEVTQTPSHQVTQMGQEVILRCVPISNHLYFYWYRQILGQKVEFLVSFYNNEISEKSEIFDDQFSVERPDGSNFTLKIRSTKLEDSAMYFCASRYTGRGYTFGSGTRLTVV.

The CDR3 region has the DNA TGTGCCAGCAGGCCAAGGGACAGCCGAAACACCATATATTTT. Translating gives CASRPRDSRNTIYF. V and J are TRBV6-5 and TRBJ1-3; 7 nucleotides align to TRBD1. The CDR3 totals 14 residues. Germline V gene data show CDR1 as MNHEY and CDR2 as SVGAGI. Trimming cost V 6 bases and J 5 bases; bases outside gene matches: 7.

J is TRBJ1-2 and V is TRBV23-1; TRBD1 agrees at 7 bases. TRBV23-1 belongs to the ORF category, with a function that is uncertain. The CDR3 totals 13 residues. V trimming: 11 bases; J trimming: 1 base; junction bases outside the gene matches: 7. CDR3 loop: CAARQGCNYGYTF. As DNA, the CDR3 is TGCGCCGCCCGACAGGGTTGTAACTATGGCTACACCTTC.

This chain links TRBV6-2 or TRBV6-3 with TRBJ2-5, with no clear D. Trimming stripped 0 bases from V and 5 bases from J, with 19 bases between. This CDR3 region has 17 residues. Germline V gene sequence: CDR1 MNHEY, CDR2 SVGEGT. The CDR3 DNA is TGTGCCAGCAGTTACTCGCAGTATGGCAGATCCCCGGAGACCCAGTACTTC. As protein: CASSYSQYGRSPETQYF.

For the CDR3, the DNA is TGTGCCAACGATAGCGGATTTAGCTCCTACGAGCAGTACTTC. Its protein is CANDSGFSSYEQYF. This chain uses TRBV6-5 with TRBJ2-7; a possible D gene is TRBD2 (6 bases). The CDR3 consists of 14 residues. V was pared by 10 bases and J by 0 bases, with 16 bases between. Germline V lookup: CDR1 MNHEY, CDR2 SVGAGI.

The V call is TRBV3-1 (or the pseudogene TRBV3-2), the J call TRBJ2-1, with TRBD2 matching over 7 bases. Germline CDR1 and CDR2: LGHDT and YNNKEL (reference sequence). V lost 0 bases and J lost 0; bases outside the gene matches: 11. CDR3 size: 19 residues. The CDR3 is CASSQEKGWGGSSYNEQFF. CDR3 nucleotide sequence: TGTGCCAGCAGCCAAGAAAAGGGTTGGGGCGGGAGCTCCTACAATGAGCAGTTCTTC.

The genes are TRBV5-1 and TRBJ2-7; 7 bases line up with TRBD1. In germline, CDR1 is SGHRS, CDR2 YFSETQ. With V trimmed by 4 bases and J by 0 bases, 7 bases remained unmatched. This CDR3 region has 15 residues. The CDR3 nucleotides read TGCGCCAGCAGCGAGGGGACAGTTAACTCCTACGAGCAGTACTTC. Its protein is CASSEGTVNSYEQYF. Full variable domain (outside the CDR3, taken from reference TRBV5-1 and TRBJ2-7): KAGVTQTPRYLIKTRGQQVTLSCSPISGHRSVSWYQQTPGQGLQFLFEYFSETQRNKGNFPGRFSGRQFSNSRSEMNVSTLELGDSALYLCASSEGTVNSYEQYFGPGTRLTVT.

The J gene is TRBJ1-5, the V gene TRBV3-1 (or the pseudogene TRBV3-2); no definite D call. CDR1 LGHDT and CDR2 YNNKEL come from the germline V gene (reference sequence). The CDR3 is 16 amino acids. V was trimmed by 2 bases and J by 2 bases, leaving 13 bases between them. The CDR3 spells CASSQNGKLGNQPQHF. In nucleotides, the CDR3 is TGTGCCAGCAGCCAAAACGGGAAGCTCGGCAATCAGCCCCAGCATTTT.

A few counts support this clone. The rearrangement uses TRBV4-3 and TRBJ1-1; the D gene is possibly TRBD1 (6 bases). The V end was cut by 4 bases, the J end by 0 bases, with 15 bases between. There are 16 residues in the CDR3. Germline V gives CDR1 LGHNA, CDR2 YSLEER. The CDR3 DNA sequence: TGCGCCAGCAGCCTTTACAGGGAAGTAATGAACACTGAAGCTTTCTTT. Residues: CASSLYREVMNTEAFF.

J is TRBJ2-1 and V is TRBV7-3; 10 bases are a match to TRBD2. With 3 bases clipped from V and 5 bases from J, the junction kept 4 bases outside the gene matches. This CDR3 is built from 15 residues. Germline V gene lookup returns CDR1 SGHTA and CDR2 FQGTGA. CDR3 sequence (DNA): TGTGCCAGCAGCTTGATCCTAGCGGGAGACAATGAGCAGTTCTTC. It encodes CASSLILAGDNEQFF.

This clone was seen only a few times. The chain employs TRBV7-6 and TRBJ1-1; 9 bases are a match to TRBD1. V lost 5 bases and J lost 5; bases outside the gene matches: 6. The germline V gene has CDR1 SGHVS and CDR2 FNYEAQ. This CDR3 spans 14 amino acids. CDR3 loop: CASSRTGGQTEAFF. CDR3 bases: TGTGCCAGCAGCCGAACAGGGGGCCAAACTGAAGCTTTCTTT.

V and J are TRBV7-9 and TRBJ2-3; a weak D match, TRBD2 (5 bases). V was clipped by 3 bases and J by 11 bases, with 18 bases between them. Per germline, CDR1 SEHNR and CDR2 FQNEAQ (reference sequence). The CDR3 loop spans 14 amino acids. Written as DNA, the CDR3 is TGTGCCAGCAGCTTTGAGGACTGGTCGAAGGGGCAGTATTTT. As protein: CASSFEDWSKGQYF.

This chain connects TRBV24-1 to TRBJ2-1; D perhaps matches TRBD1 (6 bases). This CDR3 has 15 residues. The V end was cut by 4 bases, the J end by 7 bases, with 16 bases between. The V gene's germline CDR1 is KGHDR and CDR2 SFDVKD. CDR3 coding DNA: TGTGCCACCAGTGAACCGGGACACCTGTGGAATGAGCAGTTCTTC. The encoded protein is CATSEPGHLWNEQFF.

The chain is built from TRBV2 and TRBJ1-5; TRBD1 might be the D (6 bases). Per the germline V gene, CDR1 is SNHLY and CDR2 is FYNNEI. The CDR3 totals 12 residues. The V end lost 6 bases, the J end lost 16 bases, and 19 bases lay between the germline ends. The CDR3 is CASRDDRPTAHF. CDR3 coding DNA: TGTGCCAGCAGAGATGACAGGCCCACGGCCCATTTT.

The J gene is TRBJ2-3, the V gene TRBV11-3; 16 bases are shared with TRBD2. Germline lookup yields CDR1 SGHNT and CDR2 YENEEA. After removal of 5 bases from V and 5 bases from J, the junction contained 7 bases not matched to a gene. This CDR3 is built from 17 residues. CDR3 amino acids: CASSTGTSGGAVDTQYF. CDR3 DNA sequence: TGTGCCAGCAGCACCGGGACTAGCGGGGGGGCCGTAGATACGCAGTATTTT.

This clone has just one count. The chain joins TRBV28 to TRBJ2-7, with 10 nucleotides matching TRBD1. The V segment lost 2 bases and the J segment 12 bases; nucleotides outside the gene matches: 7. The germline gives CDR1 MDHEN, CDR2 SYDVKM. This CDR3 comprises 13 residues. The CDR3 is CASSLPRTGGPYF. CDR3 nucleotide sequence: TGTGCCAGCAGTTTACCCCGGACAGGGGGACCGTACTTC.

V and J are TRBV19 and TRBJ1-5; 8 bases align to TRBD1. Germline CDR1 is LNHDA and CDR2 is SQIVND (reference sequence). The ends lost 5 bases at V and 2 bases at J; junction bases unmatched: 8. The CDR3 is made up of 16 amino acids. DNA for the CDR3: TGTGCCAGTAGTGGGGGGCTGGGACAGGGCAATCAGCCCCAGCATTTT. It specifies CASSGGLGQGNQPQHF.

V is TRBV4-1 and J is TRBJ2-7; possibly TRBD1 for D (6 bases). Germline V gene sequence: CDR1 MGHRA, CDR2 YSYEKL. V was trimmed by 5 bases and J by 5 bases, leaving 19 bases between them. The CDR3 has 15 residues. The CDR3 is CASSVHRAGLDEQYF. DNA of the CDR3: TGCGCCAGCAGCGTACACAGGGCTGGGTTGGACGAGCAGTACTTC.

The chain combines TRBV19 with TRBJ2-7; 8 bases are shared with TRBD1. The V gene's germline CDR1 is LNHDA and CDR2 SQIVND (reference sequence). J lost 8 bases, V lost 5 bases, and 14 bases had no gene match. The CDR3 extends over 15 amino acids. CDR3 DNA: TGTGCCAGTAGTCCGGCAACAGGGGGAGCTACGAAGCAGTACTTC. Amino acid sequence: CASSPATGGATKQYF. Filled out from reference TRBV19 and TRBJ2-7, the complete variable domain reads DGGITQSPKYLFRKEGQNVTLSCEQNLNHDAMYWYRQDPGQGLRLIYYSQIVNDFQKGDIAEGYSVSREKKESFPLTVTSAQKNPTAFYLCASSPATGGATKQYFGPGTRLTVT.

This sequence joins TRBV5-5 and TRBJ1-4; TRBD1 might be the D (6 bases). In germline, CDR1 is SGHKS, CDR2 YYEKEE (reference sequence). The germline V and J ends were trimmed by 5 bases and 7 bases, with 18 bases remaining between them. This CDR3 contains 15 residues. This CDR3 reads CASRREGVLSEKLFF. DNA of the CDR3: TGTGCCAGCAGACGAGAGGGGGTCCTTAGTGAAAAACTGTTTTTT.

The CDR3 nucleotides read TGCGCCAGCAGCTTGGACCCGTCTGGCGAGCAGTTCTTC. Translation gives CASSLDPSGEQFF. This chain joins TRBV5-1 and TRBJ2-1; D not certain. CDR3 size: 13 residues. Trimming removed 0 bases from V and 10 bases from J, with 11 bases in between. CDR1 is SGHRS, CDR2 YFSETQ, per germline.

The CDR3 loop reads CASSVLRGDNEQFF. CDR3 coding DNA: TGTGCCAGCAGTGTTCTTCGCGGCGACAATGAGCAGTTCTTC. This chain uses TRBV2 with TRBJ2-1; D remains unclear. The germline V gene encodes CDR1 SNHLY and CDR2 FYNNEI. The CDR3 contains 14 residues. Deletions cut 4 bases from V and 5 bases from J, with 12 bases between.

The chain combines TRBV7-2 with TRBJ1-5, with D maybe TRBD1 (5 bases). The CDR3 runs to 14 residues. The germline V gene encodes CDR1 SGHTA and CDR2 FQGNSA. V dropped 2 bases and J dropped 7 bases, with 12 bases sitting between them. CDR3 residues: CASSLYRQGQPQHF. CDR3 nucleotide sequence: TGTGCCAGCAGCTTATACAGGCAGGGACAGCCCCAGCATTTT.

CDR3 amino acids: CASSSLRTGGYTF. DNA for the CDR3: TGTGCCAGCAGCTCTCTCAGGACAGGCGGCTACACCTTC. This chain links TRBV14 with TRBJ1-2, with TRBD1 matching 7 bases. Germline CDR1 reads SGHDN; CDR2 reads FVKESK. V was pared by 5 bases and J by 8 bases, with 8 bases of the junction left unmatched. The CDR3 contains 13 residues.

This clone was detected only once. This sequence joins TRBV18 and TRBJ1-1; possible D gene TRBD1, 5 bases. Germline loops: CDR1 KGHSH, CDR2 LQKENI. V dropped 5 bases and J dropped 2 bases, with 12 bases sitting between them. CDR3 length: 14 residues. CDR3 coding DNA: TGTGCCAGCTCATCCTACGACAGCAACACTGAAGCTTTCTTT. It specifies CASSSYDSNTEAFF. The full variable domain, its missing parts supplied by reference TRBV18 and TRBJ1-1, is NAGVMQNPRHLVRRRGQEARLRCSPMKGHSHVYWYRQLPEEGLKFMVYLQKENIIDESGMPKERFSAEFPKEGPSILRIQQVVRGDSAAYFCASSSYDSNTEAFFGQGTRLTVV.

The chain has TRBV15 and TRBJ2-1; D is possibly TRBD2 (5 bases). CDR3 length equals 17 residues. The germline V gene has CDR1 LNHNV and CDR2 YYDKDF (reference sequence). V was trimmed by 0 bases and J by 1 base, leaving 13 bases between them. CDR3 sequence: CATSRERGLRSYNEQFF. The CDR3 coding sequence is TGTGCCACCAGCAGAGAACGGGGATTAAGGTCCTACAATGAGCAGTTCTTC.

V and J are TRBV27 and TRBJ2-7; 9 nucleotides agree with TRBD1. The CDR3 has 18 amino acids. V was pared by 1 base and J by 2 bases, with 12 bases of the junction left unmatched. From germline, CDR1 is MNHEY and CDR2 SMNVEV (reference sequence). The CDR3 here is CASSLYRDREPKPYEQYF. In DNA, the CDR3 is TGTGCCAGCAGTTTATACCGGGACAGGGAACCAAAGCCCTACGAGCAGTACTTC.

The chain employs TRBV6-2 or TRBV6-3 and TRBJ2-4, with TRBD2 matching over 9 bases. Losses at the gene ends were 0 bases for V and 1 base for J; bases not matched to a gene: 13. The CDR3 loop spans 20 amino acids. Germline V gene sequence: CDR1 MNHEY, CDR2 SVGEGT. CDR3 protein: CASSYSPRGGLSLAKNIQYF. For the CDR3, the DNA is TGTGCCAGCAGTTACTCCCCGCGGGGGGGCCTCTCCCTGGCCAAAAACATTCAGTACTTC.

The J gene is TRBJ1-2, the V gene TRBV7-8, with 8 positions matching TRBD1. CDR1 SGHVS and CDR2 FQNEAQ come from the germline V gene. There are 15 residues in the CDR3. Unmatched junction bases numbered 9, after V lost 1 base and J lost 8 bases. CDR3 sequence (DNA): TGTGCCAGCAGCTTAGTAGGGGCAGGGGACAGGGGCTACACCTTC. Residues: CASSLVGAGDRGYTF.

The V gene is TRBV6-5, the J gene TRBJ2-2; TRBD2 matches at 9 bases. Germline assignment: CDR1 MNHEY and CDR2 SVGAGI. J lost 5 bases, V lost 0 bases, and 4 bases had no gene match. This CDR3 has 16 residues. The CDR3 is CASSYSILAGTGELFF. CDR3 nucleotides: TGTGCCAGCAGTTACTCGATTCTAGCGGGAACCGGGGAGCTGTTTTTT.

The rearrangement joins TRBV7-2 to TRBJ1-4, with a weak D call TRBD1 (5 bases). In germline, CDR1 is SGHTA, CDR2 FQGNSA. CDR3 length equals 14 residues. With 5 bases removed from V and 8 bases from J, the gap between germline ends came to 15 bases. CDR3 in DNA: TGTGCCAGCAGCCCTAATGGGGGGGAGGAAAAACTGTTTTTT. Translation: CASSPNGGEEKLFF.

CDR3 region: CATFVTGITEAFF. The CDR3 DNA follows: TGTGCCACCTTCGTTACAGGGATCACTGAAGCTTTCTTT. V usage is TRBV28 and J usage is TRBJ1-1, with D tentatively TRBD1 (6 bases). V was pared by 10 bases and J by 4 bases, with 16 bases between. Germline V gives CDR1 MDHEN, CDR2 SYDVKM. This CDR3 is built from 13 residues.